This TCR beta chain comes out of a study of beta chain features in type 1 diabetes. Expressed TCRB transcripts were sequenced because the isolated RNA had all been reverse transcribed beforehand. Generated by immunoSEQ multiplex PCR, the TCRdb table keeps only in-frame clones and is missing some. The sample yields around 170,000 clones, 9% to 10% seen once. This clone appeared a few times. What it binds is not known. The CDR3 loop spans 13 amino acids. Germline V gives CDR1 SGHRS, CDR2 YFSETQ. With 3 bases removed from V and 6 bases from J, the gap between germline ends came to 9 bases. Study-wide points: At VDJ recombination sites, type 1 diabetes patients had fewer insertions and more deleted nucleotides. All four CD4+ subsets of Type 1 diabetes patients contained TCRB CDR3s that were moderately but significantly shorter.

The receptor was isolated from a woman between 25 and 40 years old with type 1 diabetes. The specimen sequenced was central memory CD4+ T cells from blood. The chain is built from TRBV5-1 and TRBJ2-2; D unresolved. The CDR3 sequence: CASSSGTSGELFF. The CDR3 coding sequence is TGCGCCAGCAGCTCAGGAACGTCCGGGGAGCTGTTTTTT.